This T cell receptor (beta chain) was recovered during a study of blood T cell repertoires in COVID-19. Here immunoSEQ multiplex PCR was the method, and the copy in TCRdb shows in-frame clones only, minus some. The sample lists approximately 250,000 clones, approximately 86% occurring once. Patients of the Seattle cohort, enrolled during active infection, were followed longitudinally. Germline CDR1 reads LNHDA; CDR2 reads SQIVND (reference sequence). Trimming removed 6 bases from V and 5 bases from J; junction bases left unmatched: 10. CDR3 length: 14 residues. V usage is TRBV19 and J usage is TRBJ2-7; TRBD1 matches 7 bases. Sequencing was carried out using peripheral blood. This clonotype originated in a woman between 65 and 79 years old with COVID-19, enrolled during active disease. As DNA, the CDR3 is TGTGCCAGTAGAACCTCGACAGGGACCCACGAGCAGTACTTC. This codes for CASRTSTGTHEQYF. The variable domain in full, completed from reference TRBV19 and TRBJ2-7, reads DGGITQSPKYLFRKEGQNVTLSCEQNLNHDAMYWYRQDPGQGLRLIYYSQIVNDFQKGDIAEGYSVSREKKESFPLTVTSAQKNPTAFYLCASRTSTGTHEQYFGPGTRLTVT.